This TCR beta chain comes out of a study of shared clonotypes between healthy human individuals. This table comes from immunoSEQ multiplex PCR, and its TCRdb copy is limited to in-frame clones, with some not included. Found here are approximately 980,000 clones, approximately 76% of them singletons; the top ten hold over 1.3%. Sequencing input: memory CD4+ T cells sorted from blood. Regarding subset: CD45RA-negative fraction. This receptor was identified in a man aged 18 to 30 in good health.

CDR3 protein: CAWGVSGSGNTIYF. CDR3 in DNA: TGTGCCTGGGGGGTCTCGGGCTCTGGAAACACCATATATTTT. The V gene is TRBV30, the J gene TRBJ1-3; D uncertain. The germline V and J ends were trimmed by 5 bases and 0 bases, with 11 bases remaining between them. Germline V lookup: CDR1 GTSNPN, CDR2 SVGIG (reference sequence). The CDR3 consists of 14 residues.